This T cell receptor (beta chain) stems from a study of T-cell memory formation after mild COVID-19. Overall study context: For the most part, TCR clusters were specific to one donor.

Each CDR3 protein is one row after TCRdb ran MiXCR on the 5' RACE reads. The table shows 380,000 or so distinct CDR3 sequences, with about an eighth occurring only once. The ends lost 4 bases at V and 6 bases at J; junction bases unmatched: 10. CDR3 length: 16 residues. Germline CDR1 and CDR2: SGHRS and YFSETQ. Study results and caveats: Clones contracting day 15 to 85 were balanced CD4/CD8; later expanders leaned CD4+. Within pre-infection memory, some responding clones were found, suggesting cross-reactive memory joined.

In this sample, this clonotype turned up many times. Its antigen is not known. The rearrangement uses TRBV5-1 and TRBJ2-1; 10 nucleotides agree with TRBD2. This receptor was taken from a man aged 18 to 30 who had mild COVID-19 (a few samples of this study predate the infection). Cell type and time point are not known. Sequenced input: PBMCs or a T cell subset sorted from them (not recorded which). CDR3 DNA sequence: TGCGCCAGCAGCCGCGGGTTAGCGGGGGGCCTCAATGAGCAGTTCTTC. Amino acids: CASSRGLAGGLNEQFF.